This T cell receptor beta chain was captured by sequencing in a study of graft-versus-host responses after intestinal transplantation. The CDR3 extends over 15 amino acids. Germline V gives CDR1 MGHRA, CDR2 YSYEKL. Trimming at V came to 2 bases and at J to 3 bases, leaving 6 bases not matched to a gene. Libraries were prepared by immunoSEQ multiplex PCR; TCRdb keeps only in-frame clonotypes and omits some of them. The sample has more than 95,000 clones; roughly 92% are singletons. Points on this clone: What it binds is unknown.

The sequenced sample was unstimulated CD4+ T cells sorted from spleen or lymph node cells, obtained before intestinal transplant. This clonotype originated in a human donor who received an intestinal transplant. The V gene is TRBV4-1, the J gene TRBJ1-1, with 7 positions matching TRBD1. DNA for the CDR3: TGCGCCAGCAGCCAAAGACTACAGGGGCACACTGAAGCTTTCTTT. The encoded protein is CASSQRLQGHTEAFF.